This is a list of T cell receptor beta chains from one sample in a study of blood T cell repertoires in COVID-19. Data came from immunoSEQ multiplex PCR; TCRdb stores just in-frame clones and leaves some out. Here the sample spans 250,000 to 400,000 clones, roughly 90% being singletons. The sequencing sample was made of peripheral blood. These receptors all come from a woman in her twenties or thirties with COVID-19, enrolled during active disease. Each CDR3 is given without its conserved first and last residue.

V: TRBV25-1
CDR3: ASSEWPRQGAAGELF

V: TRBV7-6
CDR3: ASSSKKMNTEAF

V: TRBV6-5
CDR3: ASRDRPSYGYT

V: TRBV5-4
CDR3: ASSRLAGSSYEQY

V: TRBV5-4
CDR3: ASRRAGTSNQPQH

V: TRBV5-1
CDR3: ASREAGAYEQY

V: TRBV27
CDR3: ASSFGAGHTYEQY

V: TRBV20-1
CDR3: SARLYNEQF

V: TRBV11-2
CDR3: ASSLGGLLAVPQETQY

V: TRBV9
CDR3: ASSAEQGVYGYT

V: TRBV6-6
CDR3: ASSRTSQGSSYNEQF

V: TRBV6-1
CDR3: ASSLDRDVGGYT

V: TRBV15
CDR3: ATSRDRQGSAEAF

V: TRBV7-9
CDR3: ASSLALTSGGYEQY

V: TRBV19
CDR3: ASSTDTRYGYT

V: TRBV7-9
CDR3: ASSFIYLTGDEKLF

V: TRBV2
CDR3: ASTETPNYGYT

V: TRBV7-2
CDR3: ASSPGTAAYEQY

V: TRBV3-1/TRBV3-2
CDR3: ASSQVAGEGTEAF

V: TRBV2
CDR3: ASSERANTEAF

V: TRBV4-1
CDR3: ASSQQGSPVQNTEAF

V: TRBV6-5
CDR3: ASSLDRVSYEQY

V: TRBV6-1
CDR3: ASSEGGGQTIWPQH

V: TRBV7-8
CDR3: ASSWTGAGNTIY

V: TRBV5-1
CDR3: ASSLGAERVYEQY

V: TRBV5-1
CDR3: ASSIGTASMEAF

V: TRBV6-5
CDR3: ASCSGPAYNEQF

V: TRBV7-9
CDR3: ASSPTGTEYGYT

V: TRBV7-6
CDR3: ASSGGQAGELF

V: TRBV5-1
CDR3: ASSPSANYGYT

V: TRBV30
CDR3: AWSTGTGGLDSPLH

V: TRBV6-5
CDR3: ASSLDRGRVNEQY

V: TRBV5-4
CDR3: ASSSGLAGGGVSYEQY

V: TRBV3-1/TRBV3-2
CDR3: ASSQKGQGPYYEQY

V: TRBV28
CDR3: ASSPQGRGNTEAF

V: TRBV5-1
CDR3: ASSAGTGGGGEKLF

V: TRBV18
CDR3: ASSPPLAGGQETQY

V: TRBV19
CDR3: ASSIGRVPYGYT

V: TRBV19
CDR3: ASSQGDSNYGYT

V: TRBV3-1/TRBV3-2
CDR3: ASSHGLAVLSYEQY

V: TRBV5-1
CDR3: ASSQDRVVETQY

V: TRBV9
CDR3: ASSAHAGLAGTGELF

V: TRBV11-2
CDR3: ASRPSGRGTDTQY

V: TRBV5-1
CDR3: ASRLRTDQPQH

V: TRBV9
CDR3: ASSLGRGSTQY

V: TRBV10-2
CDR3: ASSEVGDFEDTQY

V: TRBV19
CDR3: ASTAGTLMNTEAF

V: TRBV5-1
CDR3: ASRKEGVNYGYT

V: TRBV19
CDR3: ASSISASGTTDTQY

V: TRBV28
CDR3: ASSPKPSGHNNTQY

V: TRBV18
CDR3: ASSPTGGSNGYT

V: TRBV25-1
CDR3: ASRNTFPSPLH

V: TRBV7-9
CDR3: ASSADNTGELF

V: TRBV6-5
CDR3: ASSYRGSGGYT